This record covers a single TCR beta chain. Germline CDR1 and CDR2: LGHDT and YNNKEL (reference sequence). V gave up 5 bases and J gave up 4 bases; unmatched junction bases: 5. CDR3 length equals 14 residues. These data belong to a study of blood T cell repertoires in COVID-19. Across the whole study: The analysed material was cDNA or gDNA that came from T cells, B-cell-depleted T cells, or PBMCs.

Original data processing: The authors estimated nucleated cell counts from reference gene primer amplification. TCRdb keeps only in-frame clones here, not all; method: immunoSEQ multiplex PCR. V and J calls and clone size are given by that table; D and trimming were obtained from the DNA. Among around 330,000 clones, 88% were seen once, and the ten largest hold 4%. The chain employs TRBV3-1 (or the pseudogene TRBV3-2) and TRBJ1-3; 7 nucleotides agree with TRBD1. The source is a woman in her forties or fifties with active or convalescent COVID-19. The sequenced sample was peripheral blood. The CDR3 is CASSFRDSGNTIYF. In DNA form, the CDR3 reads TGTGCCAGCAGCTTCCGGGACAGCGGAAACACCATATATTTT.